This T cell receptor (beta chain) was sequenced for a study of T cells in Graves' hyperthyroidism and ophthalmopathy. Study-wide results and limits: Model predictions of ophthalmopathy came a median 6.5 months before onset.

TCR beta CDR3 regions were amplified from RNA. First-round RT-PCR targeting the TCR CDR3 was performed with the HTBI primer set. Via MiXCR, TCRdb re-called the multiplex PCR reads, giving one row per CDR3 protein. In the table there are fewer than 700,000 distinct CDR3 sequences, 17% of which are singletons. In the case of this clonotype: As yet, its antigen is unknown.

Sequenced input: blood. The sequence came from a woman aged 18-35 years with Graves' ophthalmopathy.

The CDR3 loop reads CASTLTGGQPQHF. The CDR3 DNA follows: TGTGCCAGTACACTTACAGGGGGTCAGCCCCAGCATTTT. The V call is TRBV19, the J call TRBJ1-5; 8 bases fit TRBD1. The CDR3 is 13 amino acids. Germline V gene data show CDR1 as LNHDA and CDR2 as SQIVND (reference sequence). V lost 7 bases to trimming and J lost 6 bases; unmatched junction nucleotides: 5.